Each of the 23 T cell receptor beta chains below was sequenced from the same sample in a study of blood T cell repertoires in COVID-19. TCRdb's copy holds only in-frame clones and misses some; the assay was immunoSEQ multiplex PCR. The table has approximately 200,000 clones, more than 75% seen once. The specimen was PBMCs or T cells enriched from blood (not recorded which). The source of these receptors is a woman aged 40 to 55 with acute COVID-19.

The chain's CDR3 is CASSPPGQGTHTGELFF. CDR3 bases: TGTGCCAGCAGTCCACCGGGACAGGGGACTCACACCGGGGAGCTGTTTTTT. The V call is TRBV27, the J call TRBJ2-2, with TRBD1 matching 10 bases. V shed 5 bases, J shed 3 bases, and the junction held 9 bases outside the gene matches. The CDR3 has 17 amino acids. Germline V gene sequence: CDR1 MNHEY, CDR2 SMNVEV (reference sequence).

The chain employs TRBV6-5 and TRBJ1-6; 7 bases map to TRBD1. The CDR3 extends over 14 amino acids. Germline-derived CDR1 and CDR2 are MNHEY and SVGAGI. J gave up 7 bases and V 2 bases, and 2 bases lay outside the gene matches. CDR3 loop: CASSYRGQNSPLHF. DNA for the CDR3: TGTGCCAGCAGTTACAGGGGGCAGAATTCACCCCTCCACTTT.

The chain employs TRBV6-2 or TRBV6-3 and TRBJ2-2, with 9 nucleotides matching TRBD1. The V segment lost 5 bases and the J segment 4 bases; nucleotides outside the gene matches: 8. CDR3 size: 16 residues. Germline V CDR1 and CDR2: MNHEY, SVGEGT. The CDR3 loop is CASSTGQGRATGELFF. The CDR3 DNA reads TGTGCCAGCAGTACCGGACAGGGGCGGGCCACCGGGGAGCTGTTTTTT.

This rearrangement joins TRBV6-5 to TRBJ2-7; 8 bases align to TRBD1. CDR1 MNHEY and CDR2 SVGAGI come from the germline V gene. Trimming cost V 6 bases and J 3 bases; bases outside gene matches: 4. There are 13 residues in the CDR3. The CDR3 bases are TGTGCCAGCAGGACCGGGACAGGCTACGAGCAGTACTTC. Amino acids: CASRTGTGYEQYF.

In this sample, this clone turned up a few times. This chain connects TRBV5-1 to TRBJ1-6, with 9 bases lining up with TRBD1. Trimming removed 0 bases from V and 8 bases from J; junction bases left unmatched: 6. The CDR3 consists of 16 residues. From germline, CDR1 is SGHRS and CDR2 YFSETQ. The CDR3 is CASSLARTGEHSPLHF. CDR3 sequence (DNA): TGCGCCAGCAGCTTGGCCAGGACAGGGGAACATTCACCCCTCCACTTT.

The V and J genes are TRBV20-1 and TRBJ1-6; TRBD1 agrees at 8 bases. Looked up from germline, CDR1 is DFQATT and CDR2 is SNEGSKA (reference sequence). V gave up 3 bases and J gave up 0 bases; unmatched junction bases: 4. This CDR3 region has 16 residues. The CDR3 bases are TGCAGTGCTAGTAGGACAGGGAGCTCCTATAATTCACCCCTCCACTTT. Residues: CSASRTGSSYNSPLHF.

V is TRBV27 and J is TRBJ2-2; D is uncertain. Germline V gene lookup returns CDR1 MNHEY and CDR2 SMNVEV (reference sequence). V was shortened by 5 bases and J by 0 bases, with 10 bases between the two germline ends. The length of the CDR3 is 15 residues. This CDR3 is CASSPVSSNTGELFF. The DNA of the CDR3 is TGTGCCAGCAGTCCCGTATCCTCGAACACCGGGGAGCTGTTTTTT.

V gene TRBV6-5 combines with J gene TRBJ1-5, with a tentative D call TRBD1 (6 bases). The CDR3 totals 14 residues. Germline V CDR1 and CDR2: MNHEY, SVGAGI. Trimming stripped 4 bases from V and 5 bases from J, with 12 bases between. CDR3 DNA: TGTGCCAGCAGTTGGGGGCTGGGGGATCAGCCCCAGCATTTT. This translates into CASSWGLGDQPQHF.

This clone was observed a few times. The CDR3 region is CASSVGGVVGTQYF. The DNA for the CDR3 is TGTGCCAGCAGTGTAGGAGGGGTGGTGGGGACCCAGTACTTC. The chain has TRBV25-1 and TRBJ2-5; D possibly corresponds to TRBD2 (6 bases). The CDR3 loop spans 14 amino acids. The ends were cut back, 4 bases at V and 7 bases at J, with 16 bases in the middle. CDR1 and CDR2 from the germline V gene are MGHDK and SYGVNS.

The chain employs TRBV30 and TRBJ2-3; the D gene is possibly TRBD1 (6 bases). The germline V and J ends were trimmed by 2 bases and 13 bases, with 13 bases remaining between them. The germline V gene has CDR1 GTSNPN and CDR2 SVGIG (reference sequence). CDR3 size: 11 residues. CDR3 bases: TGTGCCTGGAGTCCCCCGGGACAAAAGTATTTT. Amino acids: CAWSPPGQKYF.

The CDR3 DNA sequence: TGTGCCAGCATCAGGGCTGGGGCCAACGTCCTGACTTTC. As protein: CASIRAGANVLTF. The genes are TRBV12-3 or TRBV12-4 and TRBJ2-6, with D perhaps TRBD1 (5 bases). The CDR3 length is 13 residues. V was cut by 7 bases and J by 2 bases, with 6 bases left in between.

The rearrangement links TRBV28 to TRBJ2-1; 12 bases map to TRBD2. This CDR3 region has 14 residues. Germline CDR1 is MDHEN and CDR2 is SYDVKM. Losses at the gene ends were 5 bases for V and 11 bases for J; bases not matched to a gene: 7. This CDR3 is CASSVTSGRFKQFF. The CDR3 coding sequence is TGTGCCAGCAGTGTCACTAGCGGGAGGTTTAAGCAGTTCTTC.

The rearrangement joins TRBV6-5 to TRBJ1-3, with unresolved D. The CDR3 has 14 amino acids. Trimming shortened V by 7 bases and J by 0 bases, and 10 bases separated the two germline ends. Per germline, CDR1 MNHEY and CDR2 SVGAGI. CDR3 amino acids: CASKELYSGNTIYF. CDR3 DNA: TGTGCCAGCAAAGAGCTTTACTCTGGAAACACCATATATTTT.

The V call is TRBV19, the J call TRBJ1-4; 7 bases map to TRBD1. The CDR3 totals 14 residues. V lost 4 bases and J lost 8; bases outside the gene matches: 7. Germline loops: CDR1 LNHDA, CDR2 SQIVND (reference sequence). The CDR3: CASSNTGAGEKLFF. CDR3 nucleotides: TGTGCCAGTAGTAACACAGGGGCGGGAGAAAAACTGTTTTTT.

The J gene is TRBJ2-3, the V gene TRBV29-1; perhaps TRBD2 as D (5 bases). Trimming cost V 4 bases and J 0 bases, with 8 bases left between them. CDR1 and CDR2 (germline): SQVTM, ANQGSEA. The CDR3 has 13 residues. The CDR3 loop is CSVAGGSTDTQYF. DNA for the CDR3: TGCAGCGTTGCAGGCGGGAGCACAGATACGCAGTATTTT.

The chain carries TRBV7-2 and TRBJ2-1; the D gene is possibly TRBD2 (5 bases). With 4 bases removed from V and 6 bases from J, the gap between germline ends came to 13 bases. This CDR3 comprises 14 residues. Germline V lookup: CDR1 SGHTA, CDR2 FQGNSA. The CDR3 is CASSSNLGSNEQFF. The CDR3, as DNA: TGTGCCAGCAGCTCAAATCTAGGGAGCAATGAGCAGTTCTTC.

V gene TRBV12-3 or TRBV12-4 combines with J gene TRBJ2-7; D gene unclear. This CDR3 region has 12 residues. V lost 1 base and J 5 bases, leaving 6 bases between the germline ends. The CDR3 DNA sequence: TGTGCCAGCAGTTTAGAAGGAGACGAGCAGTACTTC. This gives the protein CASSLEGDEQYF.

The V and J genes are TRBV10-3 and TRBJ1-6; 7 nucleotides agree with TRBD1. The CDR3 has 13 residues. Germline V CDR1 and CDR2: ENHRY, SYGVKD. Germline trimming cut 10 bases from V and 10 bases from J; bases unmatched to any gene: 10. CDR3 protein: CANTKTGESPLHF. CDR3 DNA: TGTGCCAACACTAAAACAGGGGAATCACCCCTCCACTTT.

This sequence joins TRBV7-3 and TRBJ2-3; tentative D call: TRBD1 (6 bases). Between the trimmed V and J ends, which lost 3 bases and 7 bases, there was a span of 8 bases. Germline lookup yields CDR1 SGHTA and CDR2 FQGTGA. The CDR3 has 12 amino acids. The CDR3 loop is CASSLDRYTQYF. CDR3 DNA sequence: TGTGCCAGCAGCTTGGACAGATATACGCAGTATTTT.

This chain uses TRBV19 with TRBJ2-7, with D tentatively TRBD2 (6 bases). Trimming took off 1 base at V and 0 bases at J, with 10 bases between the two ends. CDR1 is LNHDA, CDR2 SQIVND, per germline (reference sequence). There are 15 residues in the CDR3. CDR3 coding DNA: TGTGCCAGTAGTATAGGTGGGGGGATCTCCTACGAGCAGTACTTC. Its protein is CASSIGGGISYEQYF. The full variable domain, completed using reference TRBV19 and TRBJ2-7, is DGGITQSPKYLFRKEGQNVTLSCEQNLNHDAMYWYRQDPGQGLRLIYYSQIVNDFQKGDIAEGYSVSREKKESFPLTVTSAQKNPTAFYLCASSIGGGISYEQYFGPGTRLTVT.

Regarding this clone: Other DNA sequences of this sample code for an identical CDR3. In nucleotides, the CDR3 is TGTGCCAGCAGCGTAGGGCAGGCAAATCAGCCCCAGCATTTT. Protein sequence: CASSVGQANQPQHF. The rearrangement links TRBV9 to TRBJ1-5; D is undetermined. The CDR3 totals 14 residues. Germline V CDR1 and CDR2: SGDLS, YYNGEE. V lost 0 bases and J 4 bases, leaving 8 bases between the germline ends.

The chain carries TRBV28 and TRBJ1-6, with D perhaps TRBD1 (6 bases). The CDR3 loop spans 15 amino acids. Per the germline V gene, CDR1 is MDHEN and CDR2 is SYDVKM. The V and J ends lost 4 bases and 5 bases respectively, with 12 bases between them. CDR3 loop: CASSSRSGDNSPLHF. CDR3 in DNA: TGTGCCAGCAGTTCCCGCTCAGGGGATAATTCACCCCTCCACTTT.

The chain links TRBV11-3 to TRBJ2-3, with D perhaps matching TRBD1 (7 bases). Between the trimmed V and J ends, which lost 5 bases and 0 bases, there was a span of 15 bases. The CDR3 contains 16 residues. Germline CDR1 reads SGHNT; CDR2 reads YENEEA. The CDR3 reads CASSPQGRGSTDTQYF. Written as DNA, the CDR3 is TGTGCCAGCAGCCCACAGGGGCGGGGTAGCACAGATACGCAGTATTTT.